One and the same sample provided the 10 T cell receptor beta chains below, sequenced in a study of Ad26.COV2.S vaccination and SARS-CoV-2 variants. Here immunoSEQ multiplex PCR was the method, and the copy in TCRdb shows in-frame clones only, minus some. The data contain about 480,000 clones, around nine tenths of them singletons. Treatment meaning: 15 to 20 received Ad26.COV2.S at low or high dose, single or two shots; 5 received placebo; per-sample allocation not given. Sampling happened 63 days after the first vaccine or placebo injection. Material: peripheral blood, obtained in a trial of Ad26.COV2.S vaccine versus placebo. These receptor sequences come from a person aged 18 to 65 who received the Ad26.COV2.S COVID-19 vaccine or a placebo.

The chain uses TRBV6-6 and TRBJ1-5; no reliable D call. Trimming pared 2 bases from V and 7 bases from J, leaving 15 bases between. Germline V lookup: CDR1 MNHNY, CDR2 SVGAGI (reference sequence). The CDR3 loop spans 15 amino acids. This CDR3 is CASSYQQWAGQPQHF. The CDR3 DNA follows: TGTGCCAGCAGTTACCAACAGTGGGCGGGCCAGCCCCAGCATTTT.

CDR3 region: CASSLEGSQAFF. The DNA for the CDR3 is TGTGCCAGCAGTCTCGAGGGCAGCCAAGCTTTCTTT. The V gene is TRBV28, the J gene TRBJ1-1, with no clear D. The CDR3 length is 12 residues. Germline V CDR1 and CDR2: MDHEN, SYDVKM. V lost 5 bases to trimming and J lost 9 bases, with 13 bases between them. The variable domain in full, completed from reference TRBV28 and TRBJ1-1, reads DVKVTQSSRYLVKRTGEKVFLECVQDMDHENMFWYRQDPGLGLRLIYFSYDVKMKEKGDIPEGYSVSREKKERFSLILESASTNQTSMYLCASSLEGSQAFFGQGTRLTVV.

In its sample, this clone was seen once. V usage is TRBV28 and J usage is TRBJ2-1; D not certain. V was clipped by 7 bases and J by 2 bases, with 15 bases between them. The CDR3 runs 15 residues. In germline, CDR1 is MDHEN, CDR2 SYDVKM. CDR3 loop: CASTLDPRPYNEQFF. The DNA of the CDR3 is TGTGCCAGCACTTTGGACCCGCGCCCCTACAATGAGCAGTTCTTC.

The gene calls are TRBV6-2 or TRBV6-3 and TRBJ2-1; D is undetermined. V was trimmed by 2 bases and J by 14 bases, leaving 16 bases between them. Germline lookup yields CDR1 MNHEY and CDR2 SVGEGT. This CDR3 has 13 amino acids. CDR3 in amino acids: CASSYGVGLEEFF. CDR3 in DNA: TGTGCCAGCAGTTACGGAGTTGGTCTCGAGGAGTTCTTC.

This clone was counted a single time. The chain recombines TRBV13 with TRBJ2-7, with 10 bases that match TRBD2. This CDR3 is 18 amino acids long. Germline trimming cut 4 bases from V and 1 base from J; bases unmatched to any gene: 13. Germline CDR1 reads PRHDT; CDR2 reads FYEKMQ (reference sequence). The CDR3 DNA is TGTGCCAGCAGCTCCCTTATATTAGAAGCGGGGGGGTCCTACGAGCAGTACTTC. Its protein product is CASSSLILEAGGSYEQYF. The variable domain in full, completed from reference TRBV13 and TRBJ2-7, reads AAGVIQSPRHLIKEKRETATLKCYPIPRHDTVYWYQQGPGQDPQFLISFYEKMQSDKGSIPDRFSAQQFSDYHSELNMSSLELGDSALYFCASSSLILEAGGSYEQYFGPGTRLTVT.

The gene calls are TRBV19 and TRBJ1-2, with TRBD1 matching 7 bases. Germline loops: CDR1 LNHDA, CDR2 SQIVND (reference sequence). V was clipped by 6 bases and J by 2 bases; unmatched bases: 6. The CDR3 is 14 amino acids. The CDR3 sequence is CASSNRGSNYGYTF. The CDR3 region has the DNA TGTGCCAGTAGCAACAGGGGCAGCAACTATGGCTACACCTTC.

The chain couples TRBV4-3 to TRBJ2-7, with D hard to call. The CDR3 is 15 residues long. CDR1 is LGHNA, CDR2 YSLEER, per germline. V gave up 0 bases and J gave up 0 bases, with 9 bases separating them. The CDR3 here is CASSQDSASSYEQYF. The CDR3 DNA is TGCGCCAGCAGCCAAGACTCTGCAAGCTCCTACGAGCAGTACTTC.

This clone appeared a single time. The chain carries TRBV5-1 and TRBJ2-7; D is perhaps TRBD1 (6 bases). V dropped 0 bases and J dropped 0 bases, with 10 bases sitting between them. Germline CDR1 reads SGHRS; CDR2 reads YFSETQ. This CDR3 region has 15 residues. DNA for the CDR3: TGCGCCAGCAGCTTGGGACAGGTCCGCTCCTACGAGCAGTACTTC. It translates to CASSLGQVRSYEQYF.

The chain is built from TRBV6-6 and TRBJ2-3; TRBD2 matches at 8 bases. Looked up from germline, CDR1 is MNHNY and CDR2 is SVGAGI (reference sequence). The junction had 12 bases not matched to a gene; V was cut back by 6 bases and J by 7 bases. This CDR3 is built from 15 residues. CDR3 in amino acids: CASSPSGRSFHTQYF. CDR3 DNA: TGTGCCAGCAGCCCAAGCGGGAGATCGTTTCATACGCAGTATTTT.

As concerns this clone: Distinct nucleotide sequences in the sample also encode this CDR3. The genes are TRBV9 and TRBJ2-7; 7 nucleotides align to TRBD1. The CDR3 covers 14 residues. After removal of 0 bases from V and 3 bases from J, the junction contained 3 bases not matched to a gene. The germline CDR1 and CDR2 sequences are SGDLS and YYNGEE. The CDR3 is CASSVAGTDYEQYF. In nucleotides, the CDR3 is TGTGCCAGCAGCGTAGCAGGGACAGACTACGAGCAGTACTTC.